The 4 T cell receptor beta chains below all came from one sample that was sequenced in a study of T-cell memory formation after mild COVID-19. From the 5' RACE reads, TCRdb called clonotypes with MiXCR, one entry per CDR3 protein. This sample has about 340,000 distinct CDR3 sequences, with more than 15% found just once. The sequencing input was PBMCs or a T cell subset sorted from them (not recorded which). These receptor sequences come from a man between 18 and 35 years old who had mild COVID-19 (a few samples of this study predate the infection). Cell type and time point are not known.

The chain recombines TRBV5-1 with TRBJ2-7, with D unresolved. Germline assignment: CDR1 SGHRS and CDR2 YFSETQ. The CDR3 loop spans 11 amino acids. The CDR3: CLDIRNYEQYV. The DNA of the CDR3 is TGCCTTGACATCAGGAATTACGAGCAGTACGTC.

This clonotype was recorded at least ten times. The chain is built from TRBV7-9 and TRBJ2-3; D is perhaps TRBD2 (6 bases). V lost 6 bases and J lost 0, with 10 bases in between. There are 14 residues in the CDR3. Germline V gene lookup returns CDR1 SEHNR and CDR2 FQNEAQ (reference sequence). The CDR3 sequence is CASREGTSTDTQYF. The DNA for the CDR3 is TGTGCCAGCAGAGAGGGGACTAGCACAGATACGCAGTATTTT.

The sample holds many counts of this clonotype. The rearrangement uses TRBV7-2 and TRBJ2-3, with D tentatively TRBD1 or TRBD2 (5 bases each). V was shortened by 8 bases and J by 0 bases, with 12 bases between the two germline ends. CDR1 SGHTA and CDR2 FQGNSA come from the germline V gene. The length of the CDR3 is 14 residues. The CDR3 reads CASLQGASTDTQYF. For the CDR3, the DNA is TGTGCCAGCCTCCAGGGAGCTAGCACAGATACGCAGTATTTT.

The rearrangement uses TRBV6-5 and TRBJ2-7; D not resolved. Germline V lookup: CDR1 MNHEY, CDR2 SVGAGI. Trimming pared 4 bases from V and 4 bases from J, leaving 23 bases between. The CDR3 is 17 amino acids. CDR3 bases: TGTGCCAGCAGTTTTGTTAAGGCCGGTAAGAATTCTTACGAGCAGTACGTC. Translated: CASSFVKAGKNSYEQYV.